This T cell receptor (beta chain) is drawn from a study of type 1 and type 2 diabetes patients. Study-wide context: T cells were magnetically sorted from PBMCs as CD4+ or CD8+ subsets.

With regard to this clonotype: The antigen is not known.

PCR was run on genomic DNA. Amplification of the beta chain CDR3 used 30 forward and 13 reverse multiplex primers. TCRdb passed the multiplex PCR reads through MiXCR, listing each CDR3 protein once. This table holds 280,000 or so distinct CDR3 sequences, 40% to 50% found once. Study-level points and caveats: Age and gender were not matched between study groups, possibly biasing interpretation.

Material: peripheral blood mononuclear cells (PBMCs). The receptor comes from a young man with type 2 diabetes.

Here the CDR3 reads CASSIDPFGRYSNQPQHF. The CDR3 DNA sequence: TGTGCCAGTAGTATAGATCCATTTGGACGGTATAGCAATCAGCCCCAGCATTTT. V is TRBV19 and J is TRBJ1-5; no firm D call. The CDR3 runs 18 residues. Germline CDR1 and CDR2: LNHDA and SQIVND (reference sequence). V shed 0 bases and J shed 0 bases, with 15 bases lying between them.